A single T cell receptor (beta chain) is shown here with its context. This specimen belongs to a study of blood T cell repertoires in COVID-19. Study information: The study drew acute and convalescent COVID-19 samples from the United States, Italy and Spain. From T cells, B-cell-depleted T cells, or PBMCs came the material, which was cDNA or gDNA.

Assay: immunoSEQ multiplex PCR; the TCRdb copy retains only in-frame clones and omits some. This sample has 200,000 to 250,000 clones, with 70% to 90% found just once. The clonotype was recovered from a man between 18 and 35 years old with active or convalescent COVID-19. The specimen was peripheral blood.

Here the CDR3 reads CAWILQGASYNSPLHF. The CDR3 DNA is TGTGCCTGGATTTTGCAGGGGGCCTCCTATAATTCACCCCTCCACTTT. The rearrangement uses TRBV30 and TRBJ1-6, with 8 bases that match TRBD1. Germline-derived CDR1 and CDR2 are GTSNPN and SVGIG (reference sequence). V lost 4 bases to trimming and J lost 0 bases; unmatched junction nucleotides: 5. This CDR3 has 16 residues.